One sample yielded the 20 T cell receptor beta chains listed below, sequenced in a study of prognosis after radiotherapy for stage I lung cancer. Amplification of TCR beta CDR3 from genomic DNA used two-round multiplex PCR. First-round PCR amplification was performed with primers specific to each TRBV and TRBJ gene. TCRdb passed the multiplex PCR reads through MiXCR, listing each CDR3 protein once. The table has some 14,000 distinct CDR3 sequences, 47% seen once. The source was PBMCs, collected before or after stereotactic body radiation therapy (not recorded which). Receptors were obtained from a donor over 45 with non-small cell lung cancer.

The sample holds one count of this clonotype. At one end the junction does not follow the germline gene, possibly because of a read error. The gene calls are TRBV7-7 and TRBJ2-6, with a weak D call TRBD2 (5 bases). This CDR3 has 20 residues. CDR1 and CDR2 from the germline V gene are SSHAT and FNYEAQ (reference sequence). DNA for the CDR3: TGTGCCAGCAGCTCTTATGGGAGCAGGCCTACGAACTCTGGTGCCAACGTCCTGACTTTC. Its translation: CASSSYGSRPTNSGANVLTF.

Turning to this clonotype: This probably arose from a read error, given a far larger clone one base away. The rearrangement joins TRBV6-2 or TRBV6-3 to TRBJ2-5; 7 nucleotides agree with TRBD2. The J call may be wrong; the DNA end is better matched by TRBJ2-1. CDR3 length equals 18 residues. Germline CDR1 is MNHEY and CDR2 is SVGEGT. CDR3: CASSYTSSGAGLYNEQFF. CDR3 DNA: TGTGCCAGCAGTTACACGTCGAGTGGAGCGGGACTGTACAATGAGCAGTTCTTC.

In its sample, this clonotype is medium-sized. This chain's CDR3 is CAWSVRRSYGYTF. The CDR3 region has the DNA TGTGCCTGGAGTGTAAGGAGGTCTTACGGCTACACCTTC. This chain connects TRBV30 to TRBJ1-2; unclear D gene. Germline CDR1 is GTSNPN and CDR2 is SVGIG (reference sequence). With 0 bases removed from V and 8 bases from J, the gap between germline ends came to 13 bases. The CDR3 is 13 amino acids.

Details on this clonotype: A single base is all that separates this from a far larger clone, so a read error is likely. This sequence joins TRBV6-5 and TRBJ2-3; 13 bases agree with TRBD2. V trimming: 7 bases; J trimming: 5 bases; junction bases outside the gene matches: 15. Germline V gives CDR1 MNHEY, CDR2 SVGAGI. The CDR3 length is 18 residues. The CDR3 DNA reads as TGTGCCAGCACACGAAACCCTACTAGCGGGAGGGCTTTAGATACGCAGTATTTT. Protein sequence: CASTRNPTSGRALDTQYF.

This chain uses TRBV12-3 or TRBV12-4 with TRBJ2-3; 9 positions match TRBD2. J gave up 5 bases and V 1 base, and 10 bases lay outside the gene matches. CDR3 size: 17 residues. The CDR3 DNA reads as TGTGCCAGCAGTTTAGGTACGACTAGCGGAGGCCTAGATACGCAGTATTTT. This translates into CASSLGTTSGGLDTQYF.

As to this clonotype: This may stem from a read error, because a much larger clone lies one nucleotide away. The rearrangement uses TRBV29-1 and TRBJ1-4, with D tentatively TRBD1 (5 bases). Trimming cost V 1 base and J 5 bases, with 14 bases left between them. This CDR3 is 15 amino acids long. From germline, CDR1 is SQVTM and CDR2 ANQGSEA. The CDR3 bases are TGCAGCGTTGAAGTTGTGGGTTGGGGGAATGAAAAACTGTTTTTT. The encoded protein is CSVEVVGWGNEKLFF.

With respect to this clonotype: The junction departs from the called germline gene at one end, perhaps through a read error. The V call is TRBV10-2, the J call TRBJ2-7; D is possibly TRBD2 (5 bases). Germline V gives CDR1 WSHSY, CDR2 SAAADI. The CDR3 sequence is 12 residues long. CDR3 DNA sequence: TGCGCCATCAGTGAGGGCATCTACGAGCAGTACTTC. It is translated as CAISEGIYEQYF.

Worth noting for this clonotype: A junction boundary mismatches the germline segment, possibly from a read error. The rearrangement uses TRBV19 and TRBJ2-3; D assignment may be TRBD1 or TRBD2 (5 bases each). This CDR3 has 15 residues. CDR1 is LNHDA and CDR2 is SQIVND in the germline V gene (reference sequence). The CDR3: CAISGREWYTDTQYF. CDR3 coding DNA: TGTGCCATTAGTGGCAGGGAGTGGTACACAGATACGCAGTATTTT.

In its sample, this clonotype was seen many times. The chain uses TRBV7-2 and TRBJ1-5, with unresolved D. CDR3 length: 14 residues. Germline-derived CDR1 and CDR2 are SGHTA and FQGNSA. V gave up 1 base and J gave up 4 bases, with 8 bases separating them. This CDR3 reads CASSLDISNQPQHF. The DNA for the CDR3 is TGTGCCAGCAGCTTAGATATCAGTAATCAGCCCCAGCATTTT.

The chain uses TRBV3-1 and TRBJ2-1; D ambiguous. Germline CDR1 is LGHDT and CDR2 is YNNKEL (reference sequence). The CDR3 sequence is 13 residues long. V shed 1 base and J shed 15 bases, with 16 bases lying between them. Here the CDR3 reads CASSQVIGTPGFF. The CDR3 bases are TGTGCCAGCAGCCAAGTGATTGGCACGCCAGGGTTCTTC.

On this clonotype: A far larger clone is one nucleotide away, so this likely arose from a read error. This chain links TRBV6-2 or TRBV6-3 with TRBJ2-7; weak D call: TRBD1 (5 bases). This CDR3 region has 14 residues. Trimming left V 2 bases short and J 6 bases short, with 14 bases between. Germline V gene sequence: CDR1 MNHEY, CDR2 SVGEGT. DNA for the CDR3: TGTGCCAGCAGTTACCCGGTAGGGGTGAGCGAGCAGTACTTC. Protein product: CASSYPVGVSEQYF.

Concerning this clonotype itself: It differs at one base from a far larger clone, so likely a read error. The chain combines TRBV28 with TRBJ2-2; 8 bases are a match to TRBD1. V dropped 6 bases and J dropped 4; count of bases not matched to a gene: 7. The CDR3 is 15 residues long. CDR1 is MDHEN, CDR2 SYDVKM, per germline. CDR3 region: CASRDREMGTGELFF. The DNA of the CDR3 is TGTGCCAGCAGGGACAGGGAGATGGGCACCGGGGAGCTGTTTTTT.

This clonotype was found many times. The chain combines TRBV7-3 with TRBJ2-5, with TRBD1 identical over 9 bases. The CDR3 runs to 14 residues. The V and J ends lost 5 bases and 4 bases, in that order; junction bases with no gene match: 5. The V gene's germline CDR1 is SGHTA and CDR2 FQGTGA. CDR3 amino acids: CASSNQTGGETQYF. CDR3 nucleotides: TGTGCCAGCAGCAACCAGACAGGGGGAGAGACCCAGTACTTC.

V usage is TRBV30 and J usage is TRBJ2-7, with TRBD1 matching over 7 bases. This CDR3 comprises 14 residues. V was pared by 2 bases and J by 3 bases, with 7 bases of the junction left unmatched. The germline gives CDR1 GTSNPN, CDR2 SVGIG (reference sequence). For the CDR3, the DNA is TGTGCCTGGAGTACCGGGACAGCAAACTACGAGCAGTACTTC. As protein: CAWSTGTANYEQYF.

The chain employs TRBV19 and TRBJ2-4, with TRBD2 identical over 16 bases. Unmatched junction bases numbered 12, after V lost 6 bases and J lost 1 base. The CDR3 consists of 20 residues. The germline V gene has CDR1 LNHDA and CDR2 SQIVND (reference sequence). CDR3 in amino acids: CASSSGLAGGGIRAKNIQYF. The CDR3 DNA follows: TGTGCCAGTAGCTCGGGACTAGCGGGAGGGGGGATAAGGGCCAAAAACATTCAGTACTTC.

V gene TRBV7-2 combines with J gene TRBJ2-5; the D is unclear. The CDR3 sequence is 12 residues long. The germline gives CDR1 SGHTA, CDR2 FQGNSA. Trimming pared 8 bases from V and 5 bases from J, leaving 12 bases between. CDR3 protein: CASPSASETQYF. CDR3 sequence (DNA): TGTGCCAGCCCCTCTGCGAGTGAGACCCAGTACTTC.

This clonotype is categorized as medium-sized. CDR3 coding DNA: TGTGCCAGCAGCCAAGTGGTGCGGACCAATGAGCAGTTCTTC. It encodes CASSQVVRTNEQFF. This chain joins TRBV3-1 and TRBJ2-1; no firm D call. This CDR3 contains 14 residues. CDR1 is LGHDT and CDR2 is YNNKEL in the germline V gene (reference sequence). V was cut by 1 base and J by 6 bases, with 10 bases left in between.

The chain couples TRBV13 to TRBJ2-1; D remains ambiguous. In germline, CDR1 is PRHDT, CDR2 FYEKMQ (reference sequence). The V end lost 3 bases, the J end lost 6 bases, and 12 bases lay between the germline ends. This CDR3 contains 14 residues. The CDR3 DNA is TGTGCCAGCAGCTTGGAAGGGATGACCAATGAGCAGTTCTTC. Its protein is CASSLEGMTNEQFF.

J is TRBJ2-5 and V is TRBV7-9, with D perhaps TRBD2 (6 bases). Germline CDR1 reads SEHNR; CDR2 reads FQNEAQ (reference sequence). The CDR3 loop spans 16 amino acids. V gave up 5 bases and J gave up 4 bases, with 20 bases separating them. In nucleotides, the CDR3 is TGTGCCAGCAGCCCGGGGAAAGGGAGGATGGGAGAGACCCAGTACTTC. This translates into CASSPGKGRMGETQYF.

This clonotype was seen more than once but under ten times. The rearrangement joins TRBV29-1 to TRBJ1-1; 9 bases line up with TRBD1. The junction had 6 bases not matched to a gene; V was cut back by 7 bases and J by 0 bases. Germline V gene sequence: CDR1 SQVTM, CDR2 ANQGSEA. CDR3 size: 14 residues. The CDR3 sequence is CSASGQGLNTEAFF. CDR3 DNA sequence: TGCAGCGCCTCGGGACAGGGATTGAACACTGAAGCTTTCTTT.